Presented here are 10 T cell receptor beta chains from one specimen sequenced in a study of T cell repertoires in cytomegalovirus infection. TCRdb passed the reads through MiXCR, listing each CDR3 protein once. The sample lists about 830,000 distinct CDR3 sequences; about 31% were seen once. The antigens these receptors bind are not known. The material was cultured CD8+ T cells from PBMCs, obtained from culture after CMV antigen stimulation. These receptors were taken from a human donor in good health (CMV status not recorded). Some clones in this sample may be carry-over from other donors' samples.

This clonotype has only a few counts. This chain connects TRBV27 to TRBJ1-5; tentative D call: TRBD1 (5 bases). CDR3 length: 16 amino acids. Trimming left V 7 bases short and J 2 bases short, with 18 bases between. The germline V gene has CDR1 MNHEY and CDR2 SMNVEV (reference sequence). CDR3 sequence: CASNPYGGMGNQPQHF. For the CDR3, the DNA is TGTGCCAGCAACCCATACGGGGGTATGGGCAATCAGCCCCAGCATTTT.

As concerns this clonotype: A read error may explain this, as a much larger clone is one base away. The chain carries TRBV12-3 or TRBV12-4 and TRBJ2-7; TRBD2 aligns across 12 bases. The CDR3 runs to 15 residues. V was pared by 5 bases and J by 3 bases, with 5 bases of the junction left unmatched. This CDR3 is CASSPELAGGYEQYF. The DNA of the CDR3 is TGTGCCAGCAGTCCGGAACTAGCGGGGGGCTACGAGCAGTACTTC.

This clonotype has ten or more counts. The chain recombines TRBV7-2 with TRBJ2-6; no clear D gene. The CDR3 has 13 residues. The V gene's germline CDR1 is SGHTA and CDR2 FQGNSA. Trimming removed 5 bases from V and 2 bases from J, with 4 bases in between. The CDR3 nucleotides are TGTGCCAGCAGCACAGCTGGGGCCAACGTCCTGACTTTC. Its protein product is CASSTAGANVLTF.

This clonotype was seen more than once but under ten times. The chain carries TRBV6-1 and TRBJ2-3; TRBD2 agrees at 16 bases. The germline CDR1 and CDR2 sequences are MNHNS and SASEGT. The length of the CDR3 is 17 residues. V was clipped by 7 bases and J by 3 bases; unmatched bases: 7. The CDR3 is CASNPGLAGGWTDTQYF. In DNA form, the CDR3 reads TGTGCCAGCAACCCGGGACTAGCGGGGGGGTGGACAGATACGCAGTATTTT.

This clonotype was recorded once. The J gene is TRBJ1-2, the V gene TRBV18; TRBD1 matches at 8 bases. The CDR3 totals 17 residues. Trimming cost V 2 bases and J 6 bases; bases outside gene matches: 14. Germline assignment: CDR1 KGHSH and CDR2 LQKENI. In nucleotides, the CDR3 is TGTGCCAGCTCACCAGACAGGGGAGAGATGAGACCGGATGGCTACACCTTC. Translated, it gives CASSPDRGEMRPDGYTF.

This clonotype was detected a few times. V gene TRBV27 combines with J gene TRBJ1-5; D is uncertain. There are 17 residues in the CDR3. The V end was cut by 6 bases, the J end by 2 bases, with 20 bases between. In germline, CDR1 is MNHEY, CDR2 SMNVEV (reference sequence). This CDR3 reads CASSPLFLRKGNQPQHF. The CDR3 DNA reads TGTGCCAGCAGCCCGCTTTTCCTTAGGAAGGGCAATCAGCCCCAGCATTTT.

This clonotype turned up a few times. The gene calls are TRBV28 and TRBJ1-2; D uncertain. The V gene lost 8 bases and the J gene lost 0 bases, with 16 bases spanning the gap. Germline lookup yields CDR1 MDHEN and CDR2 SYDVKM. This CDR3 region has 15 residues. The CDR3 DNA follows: TGTGCCAGCGTTTTTCGCAGCCACCCTAACTATGGCTACACCTTC. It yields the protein CASVFRSHPNYGYTF.

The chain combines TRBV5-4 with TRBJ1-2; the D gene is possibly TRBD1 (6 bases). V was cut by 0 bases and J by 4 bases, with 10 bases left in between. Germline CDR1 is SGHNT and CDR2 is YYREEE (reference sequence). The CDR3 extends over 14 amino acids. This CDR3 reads CASSLDLGAYGYTF. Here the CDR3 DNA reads TGTGCCAGCAGCTTGGACTTGGGGGCCTATGGCTACACCTTC.

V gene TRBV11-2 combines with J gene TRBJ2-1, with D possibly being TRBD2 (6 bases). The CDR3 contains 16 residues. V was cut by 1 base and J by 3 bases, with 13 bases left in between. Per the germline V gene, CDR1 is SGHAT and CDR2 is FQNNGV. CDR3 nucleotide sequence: TGTGCCAGCAGCTTAGGCGGGGCGCATCTCTACAATGAGCAGTTCTTC. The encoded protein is CASSLGGAHLYNEQFF.

CDR3 in DNA: TGTGCTAGTGGTTTGGGACAGGGGATGAACACTGAAGCTTTCTTT. This codes for CASGLGQGMNTEAFF. The chain joins TRBV12-5 to TRBJ1-1; 8 bases fit TRBD1. The CDR3 is 15 amino acids. V lost 1 base and J lost 0; bases outside the gene matches: 1. Germline V lookup: CDR1 LGHNT, CDR2 FRNRAP.